Below are 3 T cell receptor beta chains sequenced from a single sample in a study of blood T cell repertoires in COVID-19. Here immunoSEQ multiplex PCR was the method, and the copy in TCRdb shows in-frame clones only, minus some. This table has approximately 290,000 clones, about 80% appearing once. Material: peripheral blood. All receptors come from a person aged 65 to 79 with COVID-19, enrolled during active disease.

The J gene is TRBJ2-1, the V gene TRBV9; tentatively, D is TRBD2 (5 bases). This CDR3 contains 15 residues. The V gene's germline CDR1 is SGDLS and CDR2 YYNGEE. With 4 bases removed from V and 8 bases from J, the gap between germline ends came to 19 bases. The DNA for the CDR3 is TGTGCCAGCAGCCCAACGGGCGGGTACTTGGATGAGCAGTTCTTC. Amino acid sequence: CASSPTGGYLDEQFF.

The chain recombines TRBV6-2 or TRBV6-3 with TRBJ2-1; TRBD2 might be the D (5 bases). V was shortened by 5 bases and J by 2 bases, with 13 bases between the two germline ends. The CDR3 has 15 residues. The germline gives CDR1 MNHEY, CDR2 SVGEGT. CDR3 nucleotide sequence: TGTGCCAGCAGTAAACCAACTAGGCCCTACAATGAGCAGTTCTTC. This encodes CASSKPTRPYNEQFF.

The gene calls are TRBV7-9 and TRBJ1-1; possible D gene TRBD1, 6 bases. From germline, CDR1 is SEHNR and CDR2 FQNEAQ (reference sequence). V was cut by 3 bases and J by 7 bases, with 15 bases left in between. CDR3 length equals 14 residues. The CDR3 loop reads CASSLDTGPHEAFF. CDR3 nucleotides: TGTGCCAGCAGCTTGGATACAGGGCCCCATGAAGCTTTCTTT.